The 19 T cell receptor beta chains below come from one sample, sequenced in a study of T cell changes during pregnancy in multiple sclerosis. Repertoires were generated with immunoSEQ multiplex PCR, while TCRdb's copy carries only in-frame clones and drops some. The sample carries some 93,000 clones, approximately 92% recorded once. Sequences were derived from peripheral blood, sampled after pregnancy. All receptors come from a female donor with multiple sclerosis, enrolled in a pregnancy study.

The chain recombines TRBV30 with TRBJ1-1; D gene unclear. Between the trimmed V and J ends, which lost 2 bases and 4 bases, there was a span of 8 bases. The CDR3 has 12 residues. Germline loops: CDR1 GTSNPN, CDR2 SVGIG (reference sequence). The CDR3 DNA follows: TGTGCCTGGAGTAGGGAGGGCACTGAAGCTTTCTTT. Encoded protein: CAWSREGTEAFF.

The V and J genes are TRBV19 and TRBJ1-2, with D possibly TRBD1 on 5 matching bases. V was trimmed by 4 bases and J by 7 bases, leaving 13 bases between them. CDR3 length: 13 amino acids. CDR1 and CDR2 from the germline V gene are LNHDA and SQIVND (reference sequence). The chain's CDR3 is CASSKNSGFGYTF. CDR3 nucleotides: TGTGCCAGTAGTAAAAATTCAGGGTTTGGCTACACCTTC.

The chain combines TRBV7-3 with TRBJ1-1; weak D call: TRBD1 (5 bases). Germline CDR1 SGHTA, CDR2 FQGTGA. The V gene lost 1 base and the J gene lost 3 bases, with 12 bases spanning the gap. The CDR3 is 15 amino acids. The CDR3 sequence is CASSLMGPRDTEAFF. For the CDR3, the DNA is TGTGCCAGCAGCTTAATGGGGCCTCGGGACACTGAAGCTTTCTTT.

The chain recombines TRBV4-1 with TRBJ2-2; D uncertain. Germline V gives CDR1 MGHRA, CDR2 YSYEKL. Trimming pared 0 bases from V and 8 bases from J, leaving 7 bases between. This CDR3 is built from 13 residues. This CDR3 reads CASSQETEGELFF. CDR3 in DNA: TGCGCCAGCAGCCAAGAGACTGAAGGGGAGCTGTTTTTT.

This chain links TRBV4-3 with TRBJ2-1; tentatively, D is TRBD1 (6 bases). Germline assignment: CDR1 LGHNA and CDR2 YSLEER. Trimming took 4 bases from V and 7 from J, leaving 14 bases between them. The length of the CDR3 is 14 residues. CDR3 sequence: CASSLRDKRNEQFF. In DNA form, the CDR3 reads TGCGCCAGCAGCCTACGGGACAAACGGAATGAGCAGTTCTTC.

At least ten counts were recorded for this clone. The chain is built from TRBV28 and TRBJ1-3; D ambiguous. Germline CDR1 is MDHEN and CDR2 is SYDVKM. V dropped 3 bases and J dropped 4 bases, with 16 bases sitting between them. The CDR3 extends over 16 amino acids. CDR3 residues: CASSLQPAGKGNTIYF. The CDR3 nucleotides are TGTGCCAGCAGTTTGCAACCCGCGGGGAAGGGAAACACCATATATTTT. The full variable domain, with the rest looked up from reference TRBV28 and TRBJ1-3, is DVKVTQSSRYLVKRTGEKVFLECVQDMDHENMFWYRQDPGLGLRLIYFSYDVKMKEKGDIPEGYSVSREKKERFSLILESASTNQTSMYLCASSLQPAGKGNTIYFGEGSWLTVV.

V and J are TRBV7-7 and TRBJ2-2, with a tentative D call TRBD1 (6 bases). The germline V and J ends were trimmed by 7 bases and 2 bases, with 14 bases remaining between them. Germline V CDR1 and CDR2: SSHAT, FNYEAQ (reference sequence). CDR3 size: 15 residues. For the CDR3, the DNA is TGTGCCAGCAAAAGGGAGACAGGAAACACCGGGGAGCTGTTTTTT. This sequence encodes CASKRETGNTGELFF.

V is TRBV6-1 and J is TRBJ2-2; D may be TRBD1 (5 bases). The V end lost 3 bases, the J end lost 3 bases, and 17 bases lay between the germline ends. Looked up from germline, CDR1 is MNHNS and CDR2 is SASEGT. This CDR3 region has 17 residues. This CDR3 reads CASSDRPGSGYTGELFF. The DNA for the CDR3 is TGTGCCAGCAGTGATCGACCCGGGTCAGGGTACACCGGGGAGCTGTTTTTT.

The chain carries TRBV15 and TRBJ1-2; TRBD1 might be the D (5 bases). CDR3 size: 12 residues. Looked up from germline, CDR1 is LNHNV and CDR2 is YYDKDF (reference sequence). Trimming took off 11 bases at V and 2 bases at J, with 12 bases between the two ends. This CDR3 is CAVETENYGYTF. The CDR3 DNA sequence: TGTGCCGTTGAGACAGAGAACTATGGCTACACCTTC.

As DNA, the CDR3 is TGTGCCAGCAGTGAAGGGTCCGCGGGCCCTTTAAGTACCCAGTACTTC. Its translation: CASSEGSAGPLSTQYF. The chain uses TRBV2 and TRBJ2-5, with D perhaps TRBD2 (5 bases). This CDR3 is 16 amino acids long. CDR1 is SNHLY, CDR2 FYNNEI, per germline. V was pared by 1 base and J by 8 bases, with 20 bases between. The whole variable domain, filled in from reference TRBV2 and TRBJ2-5, reads EPEVTQTPSHQVTQMGQEVILRCVPISNHLYFYWYRQILGQKVEFLVSFYNNEISEKSEIFDDQFSVERPDGSNFTLKIRSTKLEDSAMYFCASSEGSAGPLSTQYFGPGTRLLVL.

The V gene is TRBV19, the J gene TRBJ1-1, with D possibly being TRBD1 (5 bases). The CDR3 contains 12 residues. V lost 5 bases to trimming and J lost 6 bases, with 10 bases between them. CDR1 and CDR2 (germline): LNHDA, SQIVND (reference sequence). In DNA, the CDR3 is TGTGCCAGTAGTTTCAGGGTGCCTGAAGCTTTCTTT. Translation: CASSFRVPEAFF.

CDR3 DNA: TGTGCCAGCAGCCCCCGCCAGGAGGATAAGCGCTATGGCTACACCTTC. Protein sequence: CASSPRQEDKRYGYTF. This rearrangement joins TRBV7-8 to TRBJ1-2; D is unclear. With 5 bases removed from V and 4 bases from J, the gap between germline ends came to 20 bases. The CDR3 is 16 amino acids. CDR1 SGHVS and CDR2 FQNEAQ come from the germline V gene.

The V gene is TRBV30, the J gene TRBJ1-2, with D maybe TRBD1 (6 bases). Trimming cost V 2 bases and J 0 bases, with 13 bases left between them. Germline CDR1 is GTSNPN and CDR2 is SVGIG (reference sequence). The CDR3 sequence is 15 residues long. CDR3 coding DNA: TGTGCCTGGAGTTTGCTGCAGGGGACTAACTATGGCTACACCTTC. Protein product: CAWSLLQGTNYGYTF.

The chain is built from TRBV9 and TRBJ1-2; 8 bases line up with TRBD1. CDR3 length: 18 amino acids. CDR1 is SGDLS, CDR2 YYNGEE, per germline. With 4 bases clipped from V and 0 bases from J, the junction kept 14 bases outside the gene matches. CDR3 sequence: CASSNEGQATGANYGYTF. In DNA form, the CDR3 reads TGTGCCAGCAGCAACGAGGGACAGGCTACAGGGGCTAACTATGGCTACACCTTC.

This clone was seen a handful of times. The V call is TRBV6-4, the J call TRBJ2-2; D is unclear. V dropped 2 bases and J dropped 7 bases, with 11 bases sitting between them. This CDR3 has 14 residues. Germline V gene lookup returns CDR1 MRHNA and CDR2 SNTAGT. The DNA for the CDR3 is TGTGCCAGCAGTGACGAGTCAACGGGCGGGGAGCTGTTTTTT. Its translation is CASSDESTGGELFF.

This chain connects TRBV6-5 to TRBJ2-7; D is possibly TRBD2 (5 bases). V dropped 2 bases and J dropped 3 bases, with 11 bases sitting between them. Germline values: CDR1 MNHEY, CDR2 SVGAGI. This CDR3 comprises 14 residues. CDR3 sequence: CASSYAGNDYEQYF. The CDR3 nucleotides are TGTGCCAGCAGTTACGCGGGCAATGACTACGAGCAGTACTTC.

This chain joins TRBV2 and TRBJ1-2, with a tentative D call TRBD1 (5 bases). Trimming left V 7 bases short and J 1 base short, with 28 bases between. The germline V gene encodes CDR1 SNHLY and CDR2 FYNNEI. The CDR3 is 19 residues long. CDR3 sequence reads: CASTDTMEGIFRDNYGYTF. The CDR3 coding sequence is TGTGCCAGCACCGATACAATGGAGGGGATCTTCCGCGATAACTATGGCTACACCTTC.

The chain employs TRBV30 and TRBJ2-4; tentatively, D is TRBD2 (6 bases). The germline CDR1 and CDR2 sequences are GTSNPN and SVGIG (reference sequence). The CDR3 covers 13 residues. Trimming took off 0 bases at V and 10 bases at J, with 13 bases between the two ends. The DNA for the CDR3 is TGTGCCTGGAGTGTGGGGACTCCTGAGATTCAGTACTTC. Its translation is CAWSVGTPEIQYF.

This clone was counted once. The chain uses TRBV7-2 and TRBJ2-3; the match to TRBD2 covers 12 bases. The germline V gene encodes CDR1 SGHTA and CDR2 FQGNSA. Germline trimming cut 3 bases from V and 2 bases from J; bases unmatched to any gene: 6. This CDR3 has 17 residues. DNA of the CDR3: TGTGCCAGCAGCTTGGTCGGACTAGCGGGATACACAGATACGCAGTATTTT. Protein product: CASSLVGLAGYTDTQYF.